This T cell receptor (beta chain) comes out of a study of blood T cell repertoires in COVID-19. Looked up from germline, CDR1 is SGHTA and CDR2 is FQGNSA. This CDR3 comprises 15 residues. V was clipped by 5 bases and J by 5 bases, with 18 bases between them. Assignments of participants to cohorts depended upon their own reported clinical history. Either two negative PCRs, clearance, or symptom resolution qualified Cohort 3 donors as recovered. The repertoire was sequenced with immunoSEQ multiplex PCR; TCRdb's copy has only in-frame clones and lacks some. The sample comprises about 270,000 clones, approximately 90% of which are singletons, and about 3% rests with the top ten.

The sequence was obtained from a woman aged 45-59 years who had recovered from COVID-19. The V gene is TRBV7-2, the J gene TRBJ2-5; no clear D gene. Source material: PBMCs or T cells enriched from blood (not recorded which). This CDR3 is CASSTSPGLLETQYF. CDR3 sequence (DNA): TGTGCCAGCAGCACATCTCCCGGGTTGTTGGAGACCCAGTACTTC.